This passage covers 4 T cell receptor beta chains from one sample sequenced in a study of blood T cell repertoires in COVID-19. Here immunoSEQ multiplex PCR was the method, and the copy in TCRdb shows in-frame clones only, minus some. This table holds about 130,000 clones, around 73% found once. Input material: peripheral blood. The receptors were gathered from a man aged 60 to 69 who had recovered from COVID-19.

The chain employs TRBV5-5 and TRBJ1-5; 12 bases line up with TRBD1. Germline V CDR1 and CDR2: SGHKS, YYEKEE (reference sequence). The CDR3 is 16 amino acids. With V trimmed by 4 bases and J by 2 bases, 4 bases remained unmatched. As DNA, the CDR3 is TGTGCCAGCAGCCAAGGGACAGGGGGCCGCAATCAGCCCCAGCATTTT. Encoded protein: CASSQGTGGRNQPQHF. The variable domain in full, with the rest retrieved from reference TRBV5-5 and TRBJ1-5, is DAGVTQSPTHLIKTRGQQVTLRCSPISGHKSVSWYQQVLGQGPQFIFQYYEKEERGRGNFPDRFSARQFPNYSSELNVNALLLGDSALYLCASSQGTGGRNQPQHFGDGTRLSIL.

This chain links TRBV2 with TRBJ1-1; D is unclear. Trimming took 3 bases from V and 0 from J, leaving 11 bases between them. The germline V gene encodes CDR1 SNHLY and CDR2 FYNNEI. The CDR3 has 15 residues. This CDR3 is CASSDLVAMNTEAFF. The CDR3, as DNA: TGTGCCAGCAGTGACCTCGTAGCGATGAACACTGAAGCTTTCTTT.

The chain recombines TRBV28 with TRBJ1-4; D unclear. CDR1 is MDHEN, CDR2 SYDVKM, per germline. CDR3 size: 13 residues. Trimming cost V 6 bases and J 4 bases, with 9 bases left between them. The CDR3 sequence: CASRRPGNEKLFF. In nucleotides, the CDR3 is TGTGCCAGCAGACGGCCGGGTAATGAAAAACTGTTTTTT. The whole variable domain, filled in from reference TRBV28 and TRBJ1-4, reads DVKVTQSSRYLVKRTGEKVFLECVQDMDHENMFWYRQDPGLGLRLIYFSYDVKMKEKGDIPEGYSVSREKKERFSLILESASTNQTSMYLCASRRPGNEKLFFGSGTQLSVL.

DNA of the CDR3: TGTGCCAGCAGTTTGGGCCAGGGGGCAGCCCAAGAGACCCAGTACTTC. Its protein product is CASSLGQGAAQETQYF. The chain combines TRBV28 with TRBJ2-5; 8 bases map to TRBD1. The V segment lost 3 bases and the J segment 1 base; nucleotides outside the gene matches: 7. Germline V gene sequence: CDR1 MDHEN, CDR2 SYDVKM. The CDR3 runs 16 residues.